This T cell receptor beta chain is drawn from a study of shared clonotypes between healthy human individuals. This CDR3 spans 14 amino acids. V shed 8 bases and J 4 bases; nucleotides not matched to a gene: 7. The naive CD8 fraction comprised CD45RO-negative cells positively selected for CCR7 and excluded terminally differentiated effector memory CD45RA+ cells. Method: immunoSEQ multiplex PCR; TCRdb's copy keeps in-frame clones and lacks some. The sample lists some 2 million clones; about 94% were seen once. This sequence joins TRBV23-1 and TRBJ2-3, with TRBD2 matching over 9 bases. TRBV23-1 falls under the ORF class, with uncertain function. The source of this sequence is a young man in good health. The sequenced sample was naive CD8+ T cells sorted from blood. CDR3 amino acids: CASVTSGCPDTQYF. The CDR3 DNA reads TGCGCCAGCGTCACTAGCGGGTGCCCAGATACGCAGTATTTT.